These T cell receptor beta chains were read from a single sample in a study of control samples from healthy donors and cancer patients. Clones were read by immunoSEQ multiplex PCR, and TCRdb kept only the in-frame ones, dropping some. The sample holds some 130,000 clones, 80% to 95% seen once. The sequencing sample was made of blood. These TCRs come from a man aged 18 to 35 in good health. Each CDR3 is given with its conserved first and last residue. A D gene is named only where the DNA matches it firmly.

>TRBJ1-3|TRBD1|TRBV5-4
CASSPGTGLSGNTIYF
>TRBJ2-7|-|TRBV4-1
CASSQEPGSYEQYF
>TRBJ2-1|TRBD2|TRBV3-1/TRBV3-2
CASNSPSGGAGNEQFF
>TRBJ2-1|-|TRBV10-3
CAISESIGTYNEQFF
>TRBJ2-1|TRBD2|TRBV4-1
CASSQELAGAYNEQFF
>TRBJ2-1|TRBD2|TRBV9
CASSTPTSGGRHEQFF
>TRBJ2-7|-|TRBV6-5
CASRLEAGETYEQYF
>TRBJ1-2|-|TRBV9
CASRSSGDGYTF
>TRBJ1-6|-|TRBV15
CATSGPGGVSPLHF
>TRBJ1-2|TRBD1|TRBV28
CASTGQGGYGYTF
>TRBJ1-1|TRBD1|TRBV27
CASSFIDRGRTEAFF
>TRBJ1-5|-|TRBV6-2/TRBV6-3
CASSHPKLGRSNQPQHF
>TRBJ1-2|-|TRBV5-1
CASSLVGDYGYTF
>TRBJ1-2|-|TRBV29-1
CSVMDPQKNYGYTF
>TRBJ2-1|TRBD2|TRBV9
CASSVALAGGPDYNEQFF
>TRBJ1-1|-|TRBV10-3
CAISENSRRAFF
>TRBJ1-1|-|TRBV27
CASKSAGMGDTEAFF
>TRBJ1-1|-|TRBV19
CASSGEQGLDAEAFF
>TRBJ1-3|-|TRBV12-3/TRBV12-4
CASSMWSGNTIYF
>TRBJ1-3|TRBD1|TRBV11-2
CASSLDLMRAGGSGNTIYF
>TRBJ2-7|-|TRBV5-1
CASSGGDTGAEEQYF
>TRBJ1-2|-|TRBV6-5
CASRYGEGWGYTF
>TRBJ1-1|-|TRBV6-6
CASLGTGMNTEAFF
>TRBJ1-1|-|TRBV6-1
CASSEMALSEGEVAFF
>TRBJ2-3|-|TRBV7-3
CASSLASGSDTQYF
>TRBJ1-1|-|TRBV2
CASSPGPHFSEAFF
>TRBJ2-3|TRBD2|TRBV9
CASSQETGGQNTQYF
>TRBJ2-1|-|TRBV19
CASSDPVLWNNEQFF
>TRBJ1-5|TRBD1|TRBV6-4
CASSEGQGVSNQPQHF
>TRBJ2-3|TRBD2|TRBV7-6
CASSLAAGGTDTQYF
>TRBJ2-1|-|TRBV15
CATSRDPGSLPYNEQFF
>TRBJ1-2|-|TRBV9
CASSPRWGTLYGYTF
>TRBJ1-4|TRBD1|TRBV12-5
CASGLGQGEKLFF
>TRBJ2-7|TRBD2|TRBV11-3
CASSPRSGGGAYEQYF
>TRBJ2-3|-|TRBV7-9
CASSFGGTTDTQYF
>TRBJ1-5|TRBD1|TRBV7-9
CASSEDRGQPQHF
>TRBJ1-5|TRBD1|TRBV5-1
CASSWGDSQPQHF
>TRBJ2-5|-|TRBV29-1
CSVELPSLGMRETQYF
>TRBJ2-5|-|TRBV9
CASSVGAGAQETQYF
>TRBJ1-2|-|TRBV20-1
CSASLPGYTF
>TRBJ2-1|-|TRBV9
CASSPNKKGPFYNEQFF
>TRBJ2-7|-|TRBV3-1/TRBV3-2
CASSQDVRPTVF
>TRBJ2-7|-|TRBV7-2
CASSLGVHSYEQYF
>TRBJ2-3|-|TRBV6-5
CASSYRARMGTDTQYF
>TRBJ2-7|-|TRBV18
CASSSPGRTNYEQYF
>TRBJ1-5|-|TRBV5-6
CASSWTGSNQPQHF
>TRBJ2-3|-|TRBV5-1
CASSLGAGADTQYF
>TRBJ2-5|-|TRBV11-1
CASSLVGRGETQYF
>TRBJ1-1|-|TRBV30
CAWSFLGWGTEAFF
>TRBJ1-2|TRBD1|TRBV27
CASSPRTGDGYTF
>TRBJ1-6|-|TRBV2
CASTLLGQNSPLHF
>TRBJ1-6|TRBD1|TRBV5-5
CASSLTGVGSPLHF
>TRBJ2-3|-|TRBV7-6
CASSPSRQSTDTQYF
>TRBJ2-3|-|TRBV2
CASSIFGSAGTDTQYF
>TRBJ2-2|-|TRBV2
CASQKGGTSGGLFF
>TRBJ1-5|TRBD1|TRBV30
CAWSLQGAGGNQPQHF
>TRBJ1-2|-|TRBV29-1
CSVNIGGYGYTF
>TRBJ2-3|-|TRBV10-2
CASRAGFKDTDTQYF
>TRBJ2-7|-|TRBV19
CASKAGWGSYEQYF
>TRBJ1-1|-|TRBV19
CASRLHRDANTEAFF